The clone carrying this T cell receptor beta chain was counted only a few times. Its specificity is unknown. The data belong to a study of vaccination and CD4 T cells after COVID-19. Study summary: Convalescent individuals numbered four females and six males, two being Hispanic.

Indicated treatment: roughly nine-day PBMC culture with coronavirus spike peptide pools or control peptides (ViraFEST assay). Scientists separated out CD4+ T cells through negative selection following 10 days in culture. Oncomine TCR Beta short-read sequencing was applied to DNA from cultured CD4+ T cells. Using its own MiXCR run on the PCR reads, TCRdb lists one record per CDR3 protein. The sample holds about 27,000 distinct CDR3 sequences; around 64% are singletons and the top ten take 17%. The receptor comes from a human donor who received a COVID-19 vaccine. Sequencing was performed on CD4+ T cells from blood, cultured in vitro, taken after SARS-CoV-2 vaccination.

The chain's CDR3 is CAISGRIAGGSTDTQYF. CDR3 in DNA: TGTGCCATCAGTGGGCGCATAGCAGGGGGTTCCACAGATACGCAGTATTTT. This chain links TRBV10-3 with TRBJ2-3; 7 bases fit TRBD1. V trimming: 4 bases; J trimming: 2 bases; junction bases outside the gene matches: 12. This CDR3 contains 17 residues. The V gene's germline CDR1 is ENHRY and CDR2 SYGVKD.